Following are 5 T cell receptor beta chains from one sample sequenced in a study of cytomegalovirus exposure and HLA in healthy donors. A multiplex PCR was run with 60 Vbeta primers and 13 Jbeta primers. Only in-frame clones appear in the TCRdb table, and some are missing; sequencing was by immunoSEQ multiplex PCR. The sample includes around 78,000 clones. The sequenced sample was PBMCs. The source of these receptors is a man between 18 and 29 years old in good health and CMV-seropositive.

The chain recombines TRBV29-1 with TRBJ1-3, with D possibly being TRBD1 (5 bases). CDR3 length: 14 residues. Looked up from germline, CDR1 is SQVTM and CDR2 is ANQGSEA. Trimming took off 7 bases at V and 3 bases at J, with 16 bases between the two ends. CDR3: CSAEPGGDGNTIYF. CDR3 in DNA: TGCAGCGCCGAACCCGGGGGAGATGGAAACACCATATATTTT.

V usage is TRBV11-2 and J usage is TRBJ2-7; 7 nucleotides line up with TRBD1. V gave up 2 bases and J gave up 2 bases; unmatched junction bases: 6. The CDR3 spans 15 residues. Germline values: CDR1 SGHAT, CDR2 FQNNGV. CDR3 nucleotide sequence: TGTGCCAGCAGCTTAAGCAGGGGGAAGACCTACGAGCAGTACTTC. It codes for CASSLSRGKTYEQYF.

The V and J genes are TRBV4-1 and TRBJ1-2; TRBD1 is a possible D gene (6 bases). Per germline, CDR1 MGHRA and CDR2 YSYEKL. The CDR3 sequence is 16 residues long. Trimming took 4 bases from V and 6 from J, leaving 21 bases between them. The chain's CDR3 is CASSREGGTGGNGYTF. In DNA, the CDR3 is TGCGCCAGCAGCCGGGAAGGGGGTACGGGGGGCAATGGCTACACCTTC.

The genes are TRBV7-3 and TRBJ2-1; D is unclear. Deletions cut 5 bases from V and 0 bases from J, with 17 bases between. The CDR3 sequence is 17 residues long. Per the germline V gene, CDR1 is SGHTA and CDR2 is FQGTGA. The CDR3 nucleotides are TGTGCCAGCAGCCAGCCAGTGGCGGCTCGCTCCTACAATGAGCAGTTCTTC. Protein product: CASSQPVAARSYNEQFF.

The rearrangement uses TRBV5-1 and TRBJ2-5; maybe TRBD2 (5 bases). The last part of the DNA fits TRBJ2-7 better; the J call may be wrong. CDR3 length: 14 residues. Germline CDR1 reads SGHRS; CDR2 reads YFSETQ. Written as DNA, the CDR3 is TGCGCCAGCAGCCGCGCTGCCGGGGACTACGAGCAGTACTTC. Encoded protein: CASSRAAGDYEQYF.